One sample yielded the 31 T cell receptor beta chains listed below, sequenced in a study of T cell repertoires in cytomegalovirus infection (dated by TCRdb to the late 2010s). Sample treatment or condition, as interpreted from the label and publication: in vitro stimulation with specific CMV peptide epitopes to enrich CMV-specific T cells. Their specific antigens are unknown. The listed sequencing device is Illumina HiSeq 1500. TCRdb reran the public reads through fastp at Q25 and MiXCR, keeping productive beta chains. Identical CDR3 proteins give one entry, which carries the most common genes and DNA. The sample table shows fewer than 350,000 distinct CDR3 sequences, and 25% to 30% are seen once. 20% of the sample rests with the top ten. Sequencing used cultured PBMCs, obtained from culture after CMV antigen stimulation. Source of these receptors: a human donor in good health (CMV status not recorded). Some clones in this sample may be carry-over from other donors' samples.

The chain combines TRBV25-1 with TRBJ2-7; 10 bases match TRBD2. Germline V gives CDR1 MGHDK, CDR2 SYGVNS. The ends lost 5 bases at V and 2 bases at J; junction bases unmatched: 15. The CDR3 loop spans 18 amino acids. The DNA for the CDR3 is TGTGCCAGCAGTCAGGGACGTTTTGGGACTAGCGTTACCTACGAGCAGTACTTC. This gives the protein CASSQGRFGTSVTYEQYF.

Points on this clonotype: The junction departs from germline at one end; a sequencing error may be responsible. V and J are TRBV7-9 and TRBJ1-2; TRBD1 matches at 11 bases. The CDR3 covers 14 residues. Germline CDR1 and CDR2: SEHNR and FQNEAQ (reference sequence). CDR3 sequence reads: CANSGQGANYGYTF. As DNA, the CDR3 is TGTGCCAACAGCGGACAGGGGGCGAACTATGGCTACACCTTC.

This rearrangement joins TRBV19 to TRBJ2-1; possibly TRBD2 for D (6 bases). Trimming cost V 5 bases and J 0 bases, with 17 bases left between them. The CDR3 spans 17 residues. Germline CDR1 is LNHDA and CDR2 is SQIVND (reference sequence). Here the CDR3 reads CASSPPRGRSSYNEQFF. The CDR3 region has the DNA TGTGCCAGTAGTCCGCCGCGGGGCCGGAGCTCCTACAATGAGCAGTTCTTC.

This clonotype was recorded many times. V usage is TRBV10-3 and J usage is TRBJ2-1, with 11 bases aligning to TRBD2. Germline V gene lookup returns CDR1 ENHRY and CDR2 SYGVKD. The CDR3 extends over 19 amino acids. V trimming: 6 bases; J trimming: 2 bases; junction bases outside the gene matches: 15. The CDR3 bases are TGTGCCATCAGCCCGGAGGGGCTAGCGGGGGGTTCAACCTACAATGAGCAGTTCTTC. It specifies CAISPEGLAGGSTYNEQFF.

V is TRBV30 and J is TRBJ2-5; 8 bases match TRBD2. The junction had 12 bases not matched to a gene; V was cut back by 2 bases and J by 4 bases. Germline-derived CDR1 and CDR2 are GTSNPN and SVGIG (reference sequence). CDR3 length equals 16 residues. The CDR3 here is CAWSRGNGRAVETQYF. CDR3 DNA: TGTGCCTGGAGTCGGGGTAACGGGAGGGCCGTAGAGACCCAGTACTTC.

There are a few counts of this clonotype. The V and J genes are TRBV6-1 and TRBJ2-2; 9 bases map to TRBD2. After removal of 5 bases from V and 3 bases from J, the junction contained 7 bases not matched to a gene. Germline CDR1 MNHNS, CDR2 SASEGT. The CDR3 spans 16 residues. In DNA form, the CDR3 reads TGTGCCAGCAGTATAGTGGGACTAGCTCACACCGGGGAGCTGTTTTTT. Its translation is CASSIVGLAHTGELFF.

This clonotype was seen only a few times. The chain couples TRBV10-2 to TRBJ1-1; 7 bases are shared with TRBD1. CDR3 length: 13 residues. Looked up from germline, CDR1 is WSHSY and CDR2 is SAAADI. V shed 10 bases and J 5 bases; nucleotides not matched to a gene: 10. For the CDR3, the DNA is TGCGCCACGCATCTGACAGGGCAGACTGAAGCTTTCTTT. Its protein is CATHLTGQTEAFF.

The J gene is TRBJ1-2, the V gene TRBV6-5; the D is unclear. CDR1 is MNHEY and CDR2 is SVGAGI in the germline V gene. The CDR3 contains 12 residues. Trimming shortened V by 5 bases and J by 8 bases, and 12 bases separated the two germline ends. In DNA form, the CDR3 reads TGTGCCAGCAGTCCCCAGGCCTCGGGCTACACCTTC. It encodes CASSPQASGYTF.

The V call is TRBV6-1, the J call TRBJ2-5, with D maybe TRBD1 (5 bases). Germline lookup yields CDR1 MNHNS and CDR2 SASEGT. The germline V and J ends were trimmed by 1 base and 2 bases, with 8 bases remaining between them. This CDR3 has 14 amino acids. CDR3 protein: CASSEEGWQETQYF. CDR3 DNA sequence: TGTGCCAGCAGTGAAGAGGGGTGGCAAGAGACCCAGTACTTC.

This clonotype was seen a few times. The chain employs TRBV7-8 and TRBJ2-7; 10 bases match TRBD2. J gave up 3 bases and V 5 bases, and 7 bases lay outside the gene matches. Germline V CDR1 and CDR2: SGHVS, FQNEAQ. The CDR3 has 15 amino acids. The CDR3 DNA is TGTGCCAGCAGCCCTGGGGCTAGCGGGAGCTACGAGCAGTACTTC. Residues: CASSPGASGSYEQYF.

This clonotype appeared a few times. The junction does not match germline at one end; this may be a read error. The chain couples TRBV4-1 to TRBJ1-1; tentatively, D is TRBD1 (6 bases). The V gene's germline CDR1 is MGHRA and CDR2 YSYEKL. The CDR3 is 12 residues long. The CDR3 coding sequence is TGTGCCAGCAGCCAAGATGGCAGGGGTGCTTTCTTT. Translated: CASSQDGRGAFF.

As concerns this clonotype: An end of the junction differs from the germline gene, which may be a read error. The V and J genes are TRBV12-3 or TRBV12-4 and TRBJ1-3; possible D gene TRBD1, 6 bases. The CDR3 has 11 residues. The CDR3 coding sequence is TGTGCCAGCAGTTTAAGGGGGACCGCCGATTTT. Translation gives CASSLRGTADF.

The J gene is TRBJ1-1, the V gene TRBV9, with TRBD1 matching 8 bases. V lost 2 bases, J lost 2 bases, and 5 bases stayed unmatched. Per the germline V gene, CDR1 is SGDLS and CDR2 is YYNGEE. The CDR3 consists of 15 residues. The CDR3, as DNA: TGTGCCAGCAGCGTGGGGACAGGCAGCAACACTGAAGCTTTCTTT. Residues: CASSVGTGSNTEAFF. The full variable domain, completed using reference TRBV9 and TRBJ1-1, is DSGVTQTPKHLITATGQRVTLRCSPRSGDLSVYWYQQSLDQGLQFLIQYYNGEERAKGNILERFSAQQFPDLHSELNLSSLELGDSALYFCASSVGTGSNTEAFFGQGTRLTVV.

The genes are TRBV5-1 and TRBJ2-7; TRBD2 aligns across 7 bases. In germline, CDR1 is SGHRS, CDR2 YFSETQ. The J segment lost 7 bases and the V segment lost 1 base, leaving 11 bases of the junction unmatched. This CDR3 comprises 15 residues. This chain's CDR3 is CASSLSASGAGEQYF. CDR3 sequence (DNA): TGCGCCAGCAGCTTGTCTGCTAGCGGCGCGGGAGAGCAGTACTTC.

The rearrangement uses TRBV24-1 and TRBJ2-7; the match to TRBD1 covers 9 bases. CDR1 and CDR2 (germline): KGHDR, SFDVKD. The CDR3 has 15 amino acids. V shed 2 bases and J 6 bases; nucleotides not matched to a gene: 7. The CDR3 loop is CATSDSGQGQSEQYF. In DNA form, the CDR3 reads TGTGCCACCAGTGATTCGGGACAGGGACAGAGCGAGCAGTACTTC.

This clonotype was found a few times. This chain uses TRBV6-1 with TRBJ2-3, with 9 bases fitting TRBD2. Germline lookup yields CDR1 MNHNS and CDR2 SASEGT. The CDR3 sequence is 16 residues long. The J segment lost 2 bases and the V segment lost 8 bases, leaving 11 bases of the junction unmatched. CDR3 in DNA: TGTGCCAGCGGGGGATTTAGCGGGAGAGACACAGATACGCAGTATTTT. Amino acids: CASGGFSGRDTDTQYF.

This clonotype was recorded once. The chain employs TRBV9 and TRBJ2-1, with 7 bases identical to TRBD1. The CDR3 is 12 residues long. Unmatched junction bases numbered 8, after V lost 8 bases and J lost 9 bases. In germline, CDR1 is SGDLS, CDR2 YYNGEE. The CDR3 DNA reads TGTGCCAGTGAGACAGGGAGAGGTGAGCAGTTCTTC. Translated, it gives CASETGRGEQFF.

This clonotype has more than one count but fewer than ten. The V and J genes are TRBV7-9 and TRBJ2-1, with D unclear. The CDR3 is 13 residues long. V was shortened by 4 bases and J by 10 bases, with 14 bases between the two germline ends. The germline gives CDR1 SEHNR, CDR2 FQNEAQ (reference sequence). The CDR3 loop is CASSYEVKREQFF. In nucleotides, the CDR3 is TGTGCCAGCAGCTACGAGGTGAAGAGGGAGCAGTTCTTC.

This clonotype was counted ten times or more. The chain recombines TRBV28 with TRBJ1-2; D gene uncertain. CDR3 length equals 11 residues. Germline lookup yields CDR1 MDHEN and CDR2 SYDVKM. In DNA, the CDR3 is TGTGCAGTGGAGGGAAACTATGGCTACACCTTC. It translates to CAVEGNYGYTF.

V usage is TRBV24-1 and J usage is TRBJ2-5, with 9 bases fitting TRBD1. The CDR3 consists of 15 residues. V trimming: 3 bases; J trimming: 5 bases; junction bases outside the gene matches: 6. The germline V gene encodes CDR1 KGHDR and CDR2 SFDVKD. In nucleotides, the CDR3 is TGTGCCACCAGTGATCTGGGACAGGGCCTTGAGACCCAGTACTTC. Its protein is CATSDLGQGLETQYF.

This clonotype has just a few counts. The chain uses TRBV5-4 and TRBJ2-3; D may be TRBD1 (6 bases). The CDR3 totals 16 residues. CDR1 is SGHNT, CDR2 YYREEE, per germline (reference sequence). The V end lost 4 bases, the J end lost 0 bases, and 15 bases lay between the germline ends. CDR3: CASSKPGVVSTDTQYF. DNA for the CDR3: TGTGCCAGCAGCAAACCAGGGGTTGTAAGCACAGATACGCAGTATTTT.

About this clonotype: Being one base from a much bigger clone, this may be a read error. The DNA for the CDR3 is TGTGCCAGCAGCTTAGATTGGGGGACCGGGGAGCTGTTTTTT. It specifies CASSLDWGTGELFF. The chain combines TRBV11-3 with TRBJ2-2; perhaps D is TRBD1 or TRBD2 (5 bases each). Germline CDR1 is SGHNT and CDR2 is YENEEA. The CDR3 totals 14 residues. Trimming removed 0 bases from V and 5 bases from J, with 7 bases in between.

This sequence joins TRBV7-9 and TRBJ1-2; TRBD1 might be the D (6 bases). V was cut by 1 base and J by 5 bases, with 14 bases left in between. CDR1 and CDR2 from the germline V gene are SEHNR and FQNEAQ (reference sequence). The CDR3 totals 15 residues. The CDR3 reads CASSLGPPGVYGYTF. DNA of the CDR3: TGTGCCAGCAGCTTAGGACCCCCAGGGGTATATGGCTACACCTTC.

This clonotype was counted only a few times. The chain recombines TRBV10-3 with TRBJ1-1; possibly TRBD1 for D (6 bases). The V and J ends lost 3 bases and 3 bases respectively, with 11 bases between them. Germline CDR1 is ENHRY and CDR2 is SYGVKD. The CDR3 contains 14 residues. CDR3 amino acids: CAISEVRGDTEAFF. The CDR3 DNA follows: TGTGCCATCAGTGAAGTGAGGGGGGACACTGAAGCTTTCTTT.

V is TRBV7-4 and J is TRBJ2-3; D tentatively reads TRBD1 or TRBD2 (6 bases each). V was shortened by 5 bases and J by 4 bases, with 16 bases between the two germline ends. CDR1 SGHVT and CDR2 SQSDAQ come from the germline V gene. The CDR3 length is 15 residues. In nucleotides, the CDR3 is TGTGCCAGCAGCCCATTATCGGGGGCCCCAGATACGCAGTATTTT. It specifies CASSPLSGAPDTQYF.

The chain is built from TRBV19 and TRBJ1-2, with D perhaps matching TRBD1 (6 bases). This CDR3 contains 12 residues. CDR1 LNHDA and CDR2 SQIVND come from the germline V gene (reference sequence). Between the trimmed V and J ends, which lost 8 bases and 5 bases, there was a span of 12 bases. The CDR3 sequence: CASLQGGYGYTF. CDR3 in DNA: TGTGCCAGTCTACAGGGAGGTTATGGCTACACCTTC.

The chain couples TRBV7-9 to TRBJ1-2; 10 positions match TRBD1. The J segment lost 2 bases and the V segment lost 1 base, leaving 4 bases of the junction unmatched. CDR1 is SEHNR, CDR2 FQNEAQ, per germline (reference sequence). CDR3 length equals 16 residues. The CDR3 DNA sequence: TGTGCCAGCAGCTTAGGCGCGGGACAGGGGAACTATGGCTACACCTTC. Its protein product is CASSLGAGQGNYGYTF.

The CDR3 DNA reads TGTGCCATCAACTCTGACAGGGAGGATGGCTACACCTTC. This translates into CAINSDREDGYTF. The rearrangement joins TRBV10-3 to TRBJ1-2; 7 bases align to TRBD1. Germline V gene data show CDR1 as ENHRY and CDR2 as SYGVKD. After removal of 7 bases from V and 6 bases from J, the junction contained 8 bases not matched to a gene. The CDR3 has 13 amino acids.

The V call is TRBV7-2, the J call TRBJ2-5, with D unclear. Germline V gene sequence: CDR1 SGHTA, CDR2 FQGNSA. The CDR3 has 12 amino acids. Trimming pared 6 bases from V and 0 bases from J, leaving 5 bases between. The CDR3 loop is CASRPHQETQYF. The DNA of the CDR3 is TGTGCCAGCAGACCCCACCAAGAGACCCAGTACTTC.

The chain is built from TRBV7-2 and TRBJ2-7; 7 bases align to TRBD2. The trim removed 1 base at V and 6 bases at J, leaving 9 bases unmatched. The CDR3 has 15 amino acids. Germline CDR1 SGHTA, CDR2 FQGNSA. As DNA, the CDR3 is TGTGCCAGCAGCTTAGTAGGACTAGTGGGCGGCGAGCAGTACTTC. As protein: CASSLVGLVGGEQYF.

The V and J genes are TRBV7-9 and TRBJ1-4; D may be TRBD1 (5 bases). This CDR3 is built from 14 residues. Looked up from germline, CDR1 is SEHNR and CDR2 is FQNEAQ (reference sequence). Between the trimmed V and J ends, which lost 2 bases and 7 bases, there was a span of 11 bases. In DNA form, the CDR3 reads TGTGCCAGCAGCTTATACGGGGGTGGTGAAAAACTGTTTTTT. It encodes CASSLYGGGEKLFF. The variable domain in full, with the rest retrieved from reference TRBV7-9 and TRBJ1-4, is DTGVSQNPRHKITKRGQNVTFRCDPISEHNRLYWYRQTLGQGPEFLTYFQNEAQLEKSRLLSDRFSAERPKGSFSTLEIQRTEQGDSAMYLCASSLYGGGEKLFFGSGTQLSVL.